This is a list of T cell receptor beta chains from one sample in a study of CD8 T cells in ankylosing spondylitis. TCRdb re-called the 5' RACE reads through MiXCR, storing one row per CDR3 protein. The table has 700,000 to 850,000 distinct CDR3 sequences, approximately 12% seen once. Sample: blood, either unsorted or a sorted T cell fraction (not recorded which). These TCRs come from a male donor with ankylosing spondylitis. The CDR3 runs from the conserved cysteine through the conserved F or W. Fields, in order: V gene, clone size, J gene, D gene, CDR3 DNA, CDR3 protein. The D gene is left open where the match is weak. Expanded clones get a size class; other rows say once, few or many, or leave the size out.

TRBV7-2	many	TRBJ1-2	NA	TGTGCCAGCAGCTTGGCAGTCTATGGCTACACCTTC	CASSLAVYGYTF
TRBV10-3	few	TRBJ2-5	NA	TGTGCCATCGGGACGGGAGCGGAGACCCAGTACTTC	CAIGTGAETQYF
TRBV7-9	NA	TRBJ2-3	NA	TGTGCCAGCACCCCAGAAGGAGATACGCAGTATTTT	CASTPEGDTQYF
TRBV5-1	NA	TRBJ2-7	TRBD1	TGCGCCAGCAGCTCCCCCCAGGGGGCGTACTTC	CASSSPQGAYF
TRBV20-1	many	TRBJ2-3	NA	TGCAGTGCTAGGCGAGGGGGATCCACAGATACGCAGTATTTT	CSARRGGSTDTQYF
TRBV7-6	many	TRBJ1-3	NA	TGTGCCAGCAGCTTAGCCCAGGGGGGAAACACCATATATTTT	CASSLAQGGNTIYF
TRBV7-2	few	TRBJ2-7	TRBD2	TGTGCCAGCAGCCAGGGACTAGCGGCAAGCGAGCAGTACTTC	CASSQGLAASEQYF
TRBV7-6	many	TRBJ2-1	NA	TGTGCCAGCAGCCCTGATGGGCGCTCCTACAATGAGCAGTTCTTC	CASSPDGRSYNEQFF
TRBV6-2/TRBV6-3	few	TRBJ2-7	NA	TGTGCCAGCAGGGTAAACTACGAGCAGTACTTC	CASRVNYEQYF
TRBV20-1	many	TRBJ2-5	NA	TGCAGTGCTAGGCTAGAGAAAGAGACCCAGTACTTC	CSARLEKETQYF
TRBV20-1	NA	TRBJ2-7	NA	TGCAGTGCTGAGACTGCTACCTACGAGCAGTACTTC	CSAETATYEQYF
TRBV7-9	many	TRBJ1-1	NA	TGTGCCAGCAGCTTTCCGGGTGGGGACACTGAAGCTTTCTTT	CASSFPGGDTEAFF
TRBV29-1	few	TRBJ1-2	NA	TGCAGCGTTCAACACAGATTCTCTAACTATGGCTACACCTTC	CSVQHRFSNYGYTF
TRBV6-1	few	TRBJ2-7	TRBD1	TGTGCCAGCAGTCGGGACAGGGGGCGCGGGTACGAGCAGTACTTC	CASSRDRGRGYEQYF
TRBV7-2	NA	TRBJ2-3	NA	TGTGCCAGCAGCTCCGCATATCTTGATACGCAGTATTTT	CASSSAYLDTQYF
TRBV4-2	few	TRBJ1-2	NA	TGTGCCAGCAGCCAAGATCCCAGGGACTATGGCTACACCTTC	CASSQDPRDYGYTF
TRBV7-2	few	TRBJ2-5	TRBD1	TGTGCCAGCAGCTTTGACAGGGGGCTGGGGGAGACCCAGTACTTC	CASSFDRGLGETQYF
TRBV5-6	NA	TRBJ1-2	NA	TGTGCCAGCAGCCCCCGGGACGGACCCTATGGCTACACCTTC	CASSPRDGPYGYTF
TRBV18	few	TRBJ1-1	NA	TGTGCCAGCTCACCTCTCGGGTCCGCCTCTGAAGCTTTCTTT	CASSPLGSASEAFF
TRBV9	few	TRBJ2-4	TRBD1	TGTGCCAGCAGCGTAGGGCAGGGGGACATTCAGTACTTC	CASSVGQGDIQYF
TRBV11-3	NA	TRBJ2-3	NA	TGTGCCAGCAGCTTAATGGGGAATACGCAGTATTTT	CASSLMGNTQYF
TRBV6-1	NA	TRBJ1-1	NA	TGTGTGGCAGGGGACACTGAAGCTTTCTTT	CVAGDTEAFF
TRBV20-1	few	TRBJ2-5	NA	TGCAGTGCTAGTAGGGAGCCCCAGGGGACCCAGTACTTC	CSASREPQGTQYF
TRBV7-2	few	TRBJ1-4	NA	TGTGCCAGCAGCCCAGGGTTGGCTAATGAAAAACTGTTTTTT	CASSPGLANEKLFF
TRBV7-9	many	TRBJ2-7	TRBD2	TGTGCCAGCAGCTCTAGCGGGAGCTCCTACGAGCAGTACTTC	CASSSSGSSYEQYF
TRBV7-2	few	TRBJ1-2	NA	TGTGCCAGCAGCTTAGGCGGGCAGGGTGGAAACTATGGCTACACCTTC	CASSLGGQGGNYGYTF
TRBV12-3/TRBV12-4	NA	TRBJ2-4	TRBD1	TGTGCCAGCAGTTTATGGGACAGAGCTAACATTCAGTACTTC	CASSLWDRANIQYF
TRBV20-1	many	TRBJ2-1	TRBD2	TGCAGTGCTTCGGGACTAGCGGGGGGGCGGACCTACAATGAGCAGTTCTTC	CSASGLAGGRTYNEQFF
TRBV12-3/TRBV12-4	NA	TRBJ2-7	NA	TGTGCCAGCAGTCTCCGGCAGGTCCGAAATGGCGAGCAGTACTTC	CASSLRQVRNGEQYF
TRBV2	NA	TRBJ2-2	NA	TGTGCCAGCAGGGGGGGGAACACCGGGGAGCTGTTTTTT	CASRGGNTGELFF
TRBV6-1	few	TRBJ2-5	NA	TGTGCCAGCACCAAATCGGCGGGGCCGGAGACCCAGTACTTC	CASTKSAGPETQYF
TRBV7-9	NA	TRBJ1-1	TRBD1	TGTGCCAGCAGCTTAGCGGCAGGGGGCCAGGCTTTCTTT	CASSLAAGGQAFF
TRBV20-1	few	TRBJ2-1	NA	TGCAGTGCTAGAGTTGGGGCCCGGGGCAATGAGCAGTTCTTC	CSARVGARGNEQFF
TRBV7-8	NA	TRBJ1-4	NA	TGTGCCAGCAGCCCCCGGGTGGGGCAGGAAGAAAAACTGTTTTTT	CASSPRVGQEEKLFF
TRBV7-8	NA	TRBJ2-5	TRBD1	TGTGCCAGCAGCTTAGGCGACAGGGGGCGAGAGACCCAGTACTTC	CASSLGDRGRETQYF
TRBV27	many	TRBJ2-7	NA	TGTGCCAGCAGCTTACGGGAGTCCTACGAGCAGTACTTC	CASSLRESYEQYF
TRBV5-1	many	TRBJ2-2	NA	TGCGCCAGCAAACGCCAGCTCACCAACACCGGGGAGCTGTTTTTT	CASKRQLTNTGELFF
TRBV7-2	NA	TRBJ2-1	NA	TGTGCCAGCAGCTTAGTGAGGGCGGATGAGCAGTTCTTC	CASSLVRADEQFF
TRBV7-2	NA	TRBJ2-5	NA	TGTGCCAGCAGCATGAGACAGTTTAGTCAAGAGACCCAGTACTTC	CASSMRQFSQETQYF
TRBV7-2	few	TRBJ2-7	NA	TGTGCCAGCAGCTTAGGGGTAGGTCCCGAGCAGTACTTC	CASSLGVGPEQYF